This T cell receptor (beta chain) comes out of a study of blood T cell repertoires in COVID-19 (dated by TCRdb to about 2020). Context from the whole study: Samples from collaborators originated in the United States, Italy and Spain and spanned both the acute and convalescent phases of COVID-19. The material from the prospective study consisted of cDNA or gDNA derived from T cells, B-cell-depleted T cells, or PBMCs. Deeply sampled blood TCRbeta repertoires from subjects exposed to, actively infected with, or recovered from COVID-19 were included in the dataset. The repertoires were made available in a free public database intended to serve as a resource for research on the immune response to SARS-CoV-2. Samples were obtained from the ongoing ImmuneRACE study (first 160 participants) and from 1,254 subjects provided by 6 global collaborators. A de-identified subject ID, COVID-19 status, age in years and sex were almost always included in the sample metadata. Where available, HLA class I and class II types were obtained from metadata supplied by the sample provider rather than from assay-based typing. What the work shows at the level of the full study, not this receptor alone: Clinical and demographic metadata were provided uncurated, with the amount varying by source and participant.

Between the V and J ends, shortened by 0 bases and 8 bases respectively, the junction contains 13 bases. The CDR3 goes from the cysteine to the phenylalanine over 13 residues. Kept here is only the CDR3 DNA, which spans 39 bases and is read in frame from base 1. From the germline V gene, CDR1 is SQVTM and CDR2 is ANQGSEA. Enrolling through a virtual design, the prospective study's participants ranged in age from roughly 18 to 100 years and lived across 20 to 25 United States geographic areas. Cohort assignment in the prospective study relied on participant-reported clinical history from a screening survey and a study questionnaire. For ImmuneRACE Cohort 3, a participant was defined as recovered based on two consecutive negative NP/OP PCR tests, clearance by a healthcare professional, or resolution of symptoms. Mobile phlebotomists in the prospective study collected whole blood, serum and a nasopharyngeal or oropharyngeal swab from every participant. Over a roughly 2-month period, participants in the prospective study had the option of providing additional blood draws and questionnaires. Before DNA extraction, prospective study blood samples were shipped either frozen or at room temperature.

TCRbeta CDR3 regions were amplified from genomic DNA using the immunoSEQ Assay, a bias-controlled multiplex PCR. Per the source publication's procedure: Nucleated cell counts per sample were estimated from amplification of reference gene primers within the assay. To quantify the absolute abundance of each unique TCRbeta CDR3 rearrangement, sequence reads were collapsed and filtered. Productive Simpson clonality was computed per sample as the square root of Simpson's diversity index over productive rearrangements. Sourced from immuneACCESS, this table was stored by TCRdb with only in-frame sequences that have V and J called. A share of the clones is absent; for the studies checked, an unresolved V gene accounts for under half, and the remainder has no known explanation. The V and J calls and the clone size are those of that table, but D and trimming were determined from the DNA. For this sample the table gives about 260,000 clones, of which less than 90% were detected only once. About 3% of the sample lies in the top ten.

This clone was found once. It has no known antigen specificity. Base quality data are lacking; no much larger clone is found one base away. The clonotype originates from a woman aged 45-65 years who had recovered from COVID-19. The sequencing sample was made of PBMCs or T cells enriched from blood (not recorded which). The V gene is TRBV29-1 and the J gene is TRBJ1-2; a tentative D match to TRBD1 spans 5 bases. DNA sequence: TGCAGCGTTGAAGATCACGGGGGTAGGGGCTACACCTTC. This encodes CSVEDHGGRGYTF.